This TCR beta chain came from a study of blood T cells in healthy people across ages. Extracted total RNA amounted to at least 6 micrograms for each sample. The germline V gene has CDR1 ENHRY and CDR2 SYGVKD. V lost 2 bases to trimming and J lost 1 base, with 14 bases between them. This CDR3 region has 16 residues. This clonotype was seen repeatedly, ten times or more. A J-beta primer mix and a sample-barcoded 5' primer were used in a second PCR of roughly 6 to 12 cycles. The study obtained at least 3 million CDR3-containing paired-end reads from every sample. TCRdb analysed the 5' RACE reads with MiXCR anew, one entry per CDR3 protein. The table has 630,000 or so distinct CDR3 sequences, roughly 30% seen once; the top ten hold 15%.

This chain uses TRBV10-3 with TRBJ2-5; D perhaps matches TRBD1 (5 bases). The sequencing sample was made of blood. The TCR sequence derives from a woman older than 75 in good health. CDR3 in DNA: TGTGCCATCAGTGAGGGTCAAGGGGCCGGCCAAGAGACCCAGTACTTC. Protein: CAISEGQGAGQETQYF.